These 15 T cell receptor beta chains came from one sample sequenced in a study of blood T cells in healthy people across ages. Sample-barcoded 5' priming and a J-beta primer mix drove a second PCR of 7 to 11 cycles. Using its own MiXCR run on the 5' RACE reads, TCRdb lists one record per CDR3 protein. The sample carries 780,000 or so distinct CDR3 sequences, 45% to 70% recorded once. The sample taken for sequencing was blood. The receptors shown here come from a man aged 35 to 55 in good health.

The chain couples TRBV7-8 to TRBJ2-5, with a tentative D call TRBD1 (5 bases). The assigned J gene may be wrong: the sequence end matches TRBJ2-7 better. Germline V gene sequence: CDR1 SGHVS, CDR2 FQNEAQ. This CDR3 has 15 residues. CDR3 amino acids: CASSLGQGDTYEQYF. The CDR3 DNA reads TGTGCCAGCAGCTTAGGGCAGGGTGACACCTACGAGCAGTACTTC.

Turning to this clonotype: The conserved final phenylalanine or tryptophan is absent from the CDR3, which likely points to a read error. The chain combines TRBV7-2 with TRBJ2-4; D is possibly TRBD1 (6 bases). The J call may be in error: the DNA end matches TRBJ2-7 better. Germline assignment: CDR1 SGHTA and CDR2 FQGNSA. This CDR3 region has 14 residues. CDR3 sequence: CASSSGTSRYEQYL. As DNA, the CDR3 is TGTGCCAGCAGCTCAGGGACATCCCGGTACGAGCAGTACTTA.

The rearrangement links TRBV5-1 to TRBJ2-7, with 7 bases matching TRBD1. CDR1 is SGHRS and CDR2 is YFSETQ in the germline V gene. Germline trimming cut 2 bases from V and 4 bases from J; bases unmatched to any gene: 15. This CDR3 is built from 17 residues. DNA for the CDR3: TGCGCCAGCAGCTTCACGACAGGGCAGGGGCACGGGTACGAGCAGTACTTC. Encoded protein: CASSFTTGQGHGYEQYF. Full variable domain (outside the CDR3, taken from reference TRBV5-1 and TRBJ2-7): KAGVTQTPRYLIKTRGQQVTLSCSPISGHRSVSWYQQTPGQGLQFLFEYFSETQRNKGNFPGRFSGRQFSNSRSEMNVSTLELGDSALYLCASSFTTGQGHGYEQYFGPGTRLTVT.

The chain has TRBV28 and TRBJ2-5, with 15 bases that match TRBD2. The CDR3 loop spans 16 amino acids. Germline CDR1 is MDHEN and CDR2 is SYDVKM. The V gene end was trimmed by 5 bases and the J gene end by 5 bases; junction bases not matched to a gene: 6. CDR3 DNA sequence: TGTGCCAGCAGTGTCGGACTAGCGGGGGGGCACGAGACCCAGTACTTC. It translates to CASSVGLAGGHETQYF.

This rearrangement joins TRBV4-3 to TRBJ1-2, with D perhaps TRBD1 (5 bases). The CDR3 has 18 amino acids. CDR1 LGHNA and CDR2 YSLEER come from the germline V gene. The germline V and J ends were trimmed by 0 bases and 7 bases, with 24 bases remaining between them. The CDR3 coding sequence is TGCGCCAGCAGCCAAGATGGGGGAACCGGATCGCTCGTGTTTGGCTACACCTTC. Translated, it gives CASSQDGGTGSLVFGYTF.

This clonotype turned up a few times. This chain uses TRBV6-5 with TRBJ2-7; 10 nucleotides align to TRBD2. Trimming cost V 2 bases and J 6 bases; bases outside gene matches: 4. The germline V gene encodes CDR1 MNHEY and CDR2 SVGAGI. The CDR3 extends over 14 amino acids. Here the CDR3 DNA reads TGTGCCAGCAGTTACCTAGCGGGAGACGGCGAGCAGTACTTC. Translation: CASSYLAGDGEQYF.

Comment on this clonotype: At one of its ends the junction is not consistent with the germline gene, which may arise from a read error. CDR3 sequence: CASSLDRGMTF. CDR3 coding DNA: TGTGCCAGCAGTTTGGATAGGGGGATGACTTTC. V is TRBV5-5 and J is TRBJ2-6, with D possibly matching TRBD1 (6 bases). The length of the CDR3 is 11 residues. From germline, CDR1 is SGHKS and CDR2 YYEKEE (reference sequence).

The gene calls are TRBV7-2 and TRBJ2-1, with 8 bases lining up with TRBD2. Gene TRBJ2-7 matches the end of the DNA better, so the J call may be wrong. CDR1 SGHTA and CDR2 FQGNSA come from the germline V gene. This CDR3 has 15 residues. The chain's CDR3 is CASSPGLAKNNEQYF. Here the CDR3 DNA reads TGTGCCAGCAGCCCCGGACTAGCAAAGAACAATGAGCAGTACTTC.

The rearrangement joins TRBV20-1 to TRBJ2-5; D remains unclear. The length of the CDR3 is 14 residues. The germline CDR1 and CDR2 sequences are DFQATT and SNEGSKA (reference sequence). Trimming pared 3 bases from V and 2 bases from J, leaving 13 bases between. The CDR3 DNA reads TGCAGTGCTAGCCCGGACCCGCAGCAAGAGACCCAGTACTTC. Protein product: CSASPDPQQETQYF.

By its share, this clonotype is medium-sized. The chain carries TRBV21-1 and TRBJ2-7; the table's D call, TRBD1, has no DNA check behind it. TRBV21-1 is an annotated pseudogene. There are 11 residues in the CDR3. The CDR3 nucleotides are TGTGCCAGCATTACAGGGGGCGAGCAGTACTTC. Its protein product is CASITGGEQYF.

The sample holds one count of this clonotype. V and J are TRBV20-1 and TRBJ2-3, with D possibly TRBD2 on 6 matching bases. V dropped 0 bases and J dropped 0 bases, with 13 bases sitting between them. This CDR3 has 16 residues. Germline CDR1 DFQATT, CDR2 SNEGSKA (reference sequence). DNA of the CDR3: TGCAGTGCTAGAGATTTCAATAGCGGAAGCACAGATACGCAGTATTTT. It is translated as CSARDFNSGSTDTQYF.

This chain joins TRBV9 and TRBJ2-5; D unclear. V was clipped by 2 bases and J by 5 bases, with 10 bases between them. The CDR3 contains 13 residues. Germline CDR1 and CDR2: SGDLS and YYNGEE. CDR3 sequence (DNA): TGTGCCAGCAGCGTCTCACAGCGCGAGACCCAGTACTTC. It specifies CASSVSQRETQYF.

The CDR3 DNA sequence: TGTGCCAGCAGCCCTCTTGGAGCGGGAGCTCACAACGATGAGCAGTTCTTC. Amino acids: CASSPLGAGAHNDEQFF. The rearrangement links TRBV7-9 to TRBJ2-1; 8 positions match TRBD2. J gave up 8 bases and V 5 bases, and 17 bases lay outside the gene matches. The CDR3 length is 17 residues. CDR1 is SEHNR and CDR2 is FQNEAQ in the germline V gene (reference sequence).

The chain links TRBV3-1 to TRBJ2-3; no clear D. Germline V gene lookup returns CDR1 LGHDT and CDR2 YNNKEL (reference sequence). The CDR3 loop spans 15 amino acids. V lost 0 bases and J 2 bases, leaving 9 bases between the germline ends. In nucleotides, the CDR3 is TGTGCCAGCAGCCAAGAGTCTTCCTACACAGATACGCAGTATTTT. Protein product: CASSQESSYTDTQYF.

This clonotype was detected a few times. The rearrangement links TRBV6-2 or TRBV6-3 to TRBJ2-7; no clear D gene. This CDR3 comprises 14 residues. The germline V gene has CDR1 MNHEY and CDR2 SVGEGT. The V end lost 2 bases, the J end lost 0 bases, and 8 bases lay between the germline ends. The CDR3 protein is CASSYAVGSYEQYF. DNA for the CDR3: TGTGCCAGCAGTTACGCGGTGGGCTCCTACGAGCAGTACTTC.